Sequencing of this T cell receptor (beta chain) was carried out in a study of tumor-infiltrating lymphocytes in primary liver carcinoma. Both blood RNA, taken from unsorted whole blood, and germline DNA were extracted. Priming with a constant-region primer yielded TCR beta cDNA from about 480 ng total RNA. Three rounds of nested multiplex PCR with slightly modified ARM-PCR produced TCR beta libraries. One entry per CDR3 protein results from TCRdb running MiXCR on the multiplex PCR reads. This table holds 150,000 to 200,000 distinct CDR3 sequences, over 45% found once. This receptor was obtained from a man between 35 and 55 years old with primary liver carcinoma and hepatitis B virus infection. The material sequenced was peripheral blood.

DNA for the CDR3: TGTGCCAGCTCGGGGACACGTAAGGAAAAACTGTTTTTT. Protein sequence: CASSGTRKEKLFF. The chain carries TRBV6-5 and TRBJ1-4; tentative D call: TRBD1 (6 bases). This CDR3 spans 13 amino acids. Germline V gives CDR1 MNHEY, CDR2 SVGAGI. The V and J ends lost 8 bases and 8 bases respectively, with 15 bases between them.